This TCR beta chain was recovered during a study of metastatic and nonmetastatic thyroid tumors. Study summary: Malignant thyroid and benign thyroid patients provided blood and tumor or nodule tissue whose repertoires were compared.

Through MiXCR, TCRdb re-clonotyped the PCR reads. The sample holds about 9,900 clones, about a tenth seen once. In its sample, this clone is medium-sized (0.01 to 0.1%). The antigen remains undetermined. Each patient went into thyroid surgery without having received any treatment. Germline assignment: CDR1 MNHNS and CDR2 SASEGT. V gave up 5 bases and J gave up 8 bases; unmatched junction bases: 9. The CDR3 is made up of 14 amino acids. Study conclusions and caveats: In blood and tumor, TCR beta diversity was reportedly significantly higher in malignant thyroid tumors than in benign nodules.

The sequencing sample was made of tumor tissue. The chain combines TRBV6-1 with TRBJ2-1; 7 bases are a match to TRBD1. This TCR derives from a female donor with papillary thyroid cancer or a benign thyroid nodule (not recorded which). Some clones in this sample may be carry-over from other donors' samples. The CDR3 region is CASSQIDRDDEQFF. CDR3 bases: TGTGCCAGCAGTCAGATTGACAGGGATGATGAGCAGTTCTTC.